This paragraph reports one T cell receptor (beta chain). Per the original data handling: Estimation of nucleated cell counts was performed using reference gene primer amplification. Libraries were prepared by immunoSEQ multiplex PCR; TCRdb keeps only in-frame clonotypes and omits some of them. The V and J calls and clone size come from that table; D and trimming were worked out from the DNA. The sample has some 130,000 clones, 65% to 80% seen once. These data are taken from a study of blood T cell repertoires in COVID-19. J lost 9 bases, V lost 5 bases, and 13 bases had no gene match. The germline V gene has CDR1 SGHNT and CDR2 YENEEA. This CDR3 spans 15 amino acids.

The TCR comes from a man in his sixties with acute or convalescent COVID-19. The rearrangement uses TRBV11-3 and TRBJ2-1; 7 bases agree with TRBD2. The sequenced sample was peripheral blood. The CDR3 DNA follows: TGTGCCAGCAGCCCGGGCTGGAGGGAGGGCGGTGAGCAGTTCTTC. Protein product: CASSPGWREGGEQFF.